One and the same sample provided the 10 T cell receptor beta chains below, sequenced in a study of identical twins. TCRdb analysed the 5' RACE reads with MiXCR anew, one entry per CDR3 protein. This sample yields approximately 500,000 distinct CDR3 sequences, of which 24% are seen a single time; 2.9% belongs to the top ten. These sequences were also reported in another study, on T cells expressing NK-cell markers.

Sequencing used CD4+ T cells sorted from blood. These TCRs come from a woman between 18 and 29 years old in good health.

As for this clonotype: One base away lies a much larger clone, so this may be a sequencing read error. This sequence joins TRBV7-9 and TRBJ2-7; the D gene is possibly TRBD2 (6 bases). Trimming removed 5 bases from V and 0 bases from J, with 8 bases in between. The CDR3 is 13 residues long. Germline loops: CDR1 SEHNR, CDR2 FQNEAQ (reference sequence). The CDR3 protein is CASSRGNSYEQYF. In DNA, the CDR3 is TGTGCCAGCAGCCGCGGGAACTCCTACGAGCAGTACTTC. The full variable domain, completed using reference TRBV7-9 and TRBJ2-7, is DTGVSQNPRHKITKRGQNVTFRCDPISEHNRLYWYRQTLGQGPEFLTYFQNEAQLEKSRLLSDRFSAERPKGSFSTLEIQRTEQGDSAMYLCASSRGNSYEQYFGPGTRLTVT.

V gene TRBV20-1 combines with J gene TRBJ1-1; possibly TRBD1 for D (5 bases). This CDR3 spans 12 amino acids. V lost 5 bases to trimming and J lost 3 bases, with 10 bases between them. The germline gives CDR1 DFQATT, CDR2 SNEGSKA (reference sequence). The CDR3 DNA is TGCAGTGCTCAACCGGGACACACTGAAGCTTTCTTT. Amino acids: CSAQPGHTEAFF.

V usage is TRBV3-1 and J usage is TRBJ1-1; the D is unclear. Trimming left V 0 bases short and J 11 bases short, with 16 bases between. The CDR3 has 14 amino acids. Looked up from germline, CDR1 is LGHDT and CDR2 is YNNKEL (reference sequence). The CDR3 is CASSQDRLVGGAFF. CDR3 in DNA: TGTGCCAGCAGCCAAGATCGCCTTGTTGGAGGCGCTTTCTTT.

This clonotype was detected only once. The J gene is TRBJ2-4, the V gene TRBV20-1; D is unclear. CDR1 is DFQATT, CDR2 SNEGSKA, per germline (reference sequence). V lost 4 bases to trimming and J lost 1 base, with 14 bases between them. This CDR3 contains 15 residues. The CDR3 nucleotides are TGCAGTGCTATTAAGTTTGTGGGCGCCAAAAACATTCAGTACTTC. It specifies CSAIKFVGAKNIQYF.

This chain uses TRBV20-1 with TRBJ1-1; D uncertain. The CDR3 covers 13 residues. V was cut by 4 bases and J by 1 base, with 10 bases left in between. CDR1 and CDR2 from the germline V gene are DFQATT and SNEGSKA (reference sequence). The CDR3 DNA reads as TGCAGTGCTATGAAGGTCTCGAACACTGAAGCTTTCTTT. This codes for CSAMKVSNTEAFF.

This clonotype occurred a few times. This rearrangement joins TRBV29-1 to TRBJ1-1; no firm D call. CDR1 and CDR2 (germline): SQVTM, ANQGSEA. Trimming removed 3 bases at V and 1 base at J, with 6 bases between. The CDR3 totals 12 residues. The CDR3 nucleotides are TGCAGCGTTGACCCCAAGAACACTGAAGCTTTCTTT. Translating gives CSVDPKNTEAFF.

The chain combines TRBV12-3 or TRBV12-4 with TRBJ1-5; maybe TRBD1 (5 bases). Between the trimmed V and J ends, which lost 8 bases and 7 bases, there was a span of 12 bases. The CDR3 is 12 residues long. The CDR3: CASRWGRQPQHF. DNA for the CDR3: TGTGCCAGCCGCTGGGGACGCCAGCCCCAGCATTTT.

The V and J genes are TRBV20-1 and TRBJ2-1; the D is unclear. Germline V gives CDR1 DFQATT, CDR2 SNEGSKA (reference sequence). V gave up 5 bases and J gave up 5 bases, with 16 bases separating them. This CDR3 spans 14 amino acids. For the CDR3, the DNA is TGCAGTGCTCCCGCTTTCGGGCAGCACAATGAGCAGTTCTTC. Its translation: CSAPAFGQHNEQFF.

The chain joins TRBV7-6 to TRBJ2-3, with 11 positions matching TRBD2. With 6 bases clipped from V and 2 bases from J, the junction kept 7 bases outside the gene matches. Germline CDR1 reads SGHVS; CDR2 reads FNYEAQ. There are 16 residues in the CDR3. The CDR3 bases are TGTGCCAGCAGGAGACTAGCGGGGATGTCCACAGATACGCAGTATTTT. Encoded protein: CASRRLAGMSTDTQYF.

The rearrangement links TRBV5-1 to TRBJ2-7; the match to TRBD1 covers 8 bases. J lost 3 bases, V lost 3 bases, and 8 bases had no gene match. The germline V gene encodes CDR1 SGHRS and CDR2 YFSETQ. The CDR3 sequence is 15 residues long. CDR3 coding DNA: TGCGCCAGCAGCTCTTCCGGGACAGGAGACTACGAGCAGTACTTC. Translation gives CASSSSGTGDYEQYF. Complete variable domain (other parts from reference TRBV5-1 and TRBJ2-7): KAGVTQTPRYLIKTRGQQVTLSCSPISGHRSVSWYQQTPGQGLQFLFEYFSETQRNKGNFPGRFSGRQFSNSRSEMNVSTLELGDSALYLCASSSSGTGDYEQYFGPGTRLTVT.